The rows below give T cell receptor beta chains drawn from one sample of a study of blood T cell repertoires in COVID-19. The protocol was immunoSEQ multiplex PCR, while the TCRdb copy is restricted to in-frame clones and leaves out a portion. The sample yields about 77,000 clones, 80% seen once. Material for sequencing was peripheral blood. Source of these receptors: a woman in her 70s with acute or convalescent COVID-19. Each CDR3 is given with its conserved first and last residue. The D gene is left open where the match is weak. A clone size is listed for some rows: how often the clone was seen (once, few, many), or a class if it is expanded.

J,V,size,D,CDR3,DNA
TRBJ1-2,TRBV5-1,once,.,CASSLWTVGYGYTF,TGCGCCAGCAGCTTGTGGACAGTAGGCTATGGCTACACCTTC
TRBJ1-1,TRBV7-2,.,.,CASSLAKGRLGTEAFF,TGTGCCAGCAGCTTAGCAAAGGGGCGCTTAGGCACTGAAGCTTTCTTT
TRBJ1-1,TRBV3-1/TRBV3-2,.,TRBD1,CASSQRDSPGAFF,TGTGCCAGCAGCCAACGGGACAGTCCGGGGGCTTTCTTT
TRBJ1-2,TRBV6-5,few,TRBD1,CASRPGQGLVYGYTF,TGTGCCAGCAGGCCGGGACAGGGATTGGTCTATGGCTACACCTTC
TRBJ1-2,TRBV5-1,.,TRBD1,CASSLVPGQSNYGYTF,TGCGCCAGCAGCTTGGTCCCGGGACAGTCGAACTATGGCTACACCTTC
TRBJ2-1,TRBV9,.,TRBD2,CASSVLAGGQNEQFF,TGTGCCAGCAGCGTACTAGCGGGGGGGCAGAATGAGCAGTTCTTC
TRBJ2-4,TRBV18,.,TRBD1,CASSLGTGLAKNIQYF,TGTGCCAGCTCACTCGGGACAGGGCTGGCCAAAAACATTCAGTACTTC
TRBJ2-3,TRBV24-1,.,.,CATAEGARTNTQYF,TGTGCCACCGCAGAAGGGGCGCGGACGAATACGCAGTATTTT
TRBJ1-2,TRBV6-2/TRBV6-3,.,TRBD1,CASSIDRVGYTF,TGTGCCAGCAGTATCGACAGGGTCGGCTACACCTTC
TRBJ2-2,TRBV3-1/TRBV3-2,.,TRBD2,CASSQGGGSNTGELFF,TGTGCCAGCAGCCAAGGCGGGGGGTCGAACACCGGGGAGCTGTTTTTT
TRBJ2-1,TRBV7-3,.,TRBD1,CASSYARGNEQFF,TGTGCCAGCAGCTACGCCAGGGGGAATGAGCAGTTCTTC
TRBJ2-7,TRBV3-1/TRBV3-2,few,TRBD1,CASSQGQGDYEQYF,TGTGCCAGCAGCCAGGGACAGGGGGACTACGAGCAGTACTTC
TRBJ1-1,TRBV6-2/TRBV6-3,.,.,CASSPGQTTEAFF,TGTGCCAGCAGTCCCGGACAGACCACTGAAGCTTTCTTT
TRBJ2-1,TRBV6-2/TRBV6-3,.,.,CASSYRGLAYNEQFF,TGTGCCAGCAGTTACCGGGGACTGGCGTACAATGAGCAGTTCTTC
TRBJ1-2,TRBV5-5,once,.,CASSLAIYYTF,TGTGCCAGCAGCCTGGCTATTTACTACACCTTC
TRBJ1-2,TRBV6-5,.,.,CASSLTGLYGYTF,TGTGCCAGCAGTCTCACAGGGCTCTATGGCTACACCTTC
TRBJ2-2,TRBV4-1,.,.,CASSQGVSGELFF,TGCGCCAGCAGCCAGGGAGTCAGCGGGGAGCTGTTTTTT
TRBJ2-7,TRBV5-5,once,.,CASSLEGLGHRATYEQYF,TGTGCCAGCAGCTTGGAAGGGTTAGGGCACAGGGCAACCTACGAGCAGTACTTC
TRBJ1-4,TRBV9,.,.,CASSLSGTLHEKLFF,TGTGCCAGCAGCTTAAGCGGGACACTTCATGAAAAACTGTTTTTT
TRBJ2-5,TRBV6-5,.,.,CASLPGVEWETQYF,TGTGCCAGCTTGCCGGGTGTGGAGTGGGAGACCCAGTACTTC
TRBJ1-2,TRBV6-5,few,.,CASSTASNYGYTF,TGTGCCAGCAGCACAGCTTCTAACTATGGCTACACCTTC
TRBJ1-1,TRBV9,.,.,CASSQGRDEAFF,TGTGCCAGCAGCCAAGGACGGGATGAAGCTTTCTTT
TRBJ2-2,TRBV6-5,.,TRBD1,CASSYSATGAGELFF,TGTGCCAGCAGTTACTCAGCAACAGGGGCCGGGGAGCTGTTTTTT
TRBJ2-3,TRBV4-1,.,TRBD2,CASSQTGLAGGDTQYF,TGCGCCAGCAGCCAAACGGGACTAGCGGGGGGGGATACGCAGTATTTT